The clone carrying this T cell receptor beta chain was detected a few times. This record belongs to a study of T cells after yellow fever vaccination. Findings of the study overall: At under 98% for CD4 and over 80% for CD8, most primary-vaccination clones showed up again after the booster.

V shed 5 bases and J shed 5 bases, with 10 bases lying between them. The CDR3 spans 13 residues. From germline, CDR1 is SGHTA and CDR2 FQGNSA. TCRdb reprocessed the 5' RACE reads with MiXCR, giving one entry per CDR3 protein. The sample lists 25,000 to 30,000 distinct CDR3 sequences, approximately 4.2% occurring once. This receptor was obtained from a man between 18 and 35 years old who received the YFV17D yellow fever vaccine. This rearrangement joins TRBV7-2 to TRBJ1-5; tentatively, D is TRBD1 (6 bases). The sequenced sample was PBMCs, either bulk or a sorted T-cell subset (CD4+, CD8+, memory, or dextramer-sorted; not recorded which), obtained on the day of the yellow fever booster vaccination. The CDR3 DNA reads as TGTGCCAGCAGCCAAGGGGGGGATCAGCCCCAGCATTTT. The encoded protein is CASSQGGDQPQHF.